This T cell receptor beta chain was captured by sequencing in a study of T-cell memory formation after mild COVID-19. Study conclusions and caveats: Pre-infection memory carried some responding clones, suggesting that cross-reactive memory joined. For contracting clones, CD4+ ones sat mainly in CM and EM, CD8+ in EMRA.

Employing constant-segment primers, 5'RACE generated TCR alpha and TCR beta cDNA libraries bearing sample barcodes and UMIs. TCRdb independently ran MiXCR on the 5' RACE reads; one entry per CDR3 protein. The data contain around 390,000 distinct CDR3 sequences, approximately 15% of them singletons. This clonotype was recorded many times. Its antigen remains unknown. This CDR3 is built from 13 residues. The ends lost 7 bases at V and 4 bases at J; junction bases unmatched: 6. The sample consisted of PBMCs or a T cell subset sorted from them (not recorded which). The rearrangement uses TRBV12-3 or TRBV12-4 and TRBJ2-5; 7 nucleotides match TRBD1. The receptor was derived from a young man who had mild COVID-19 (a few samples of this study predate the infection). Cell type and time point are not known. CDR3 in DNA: TGTGCCAGCAATCGACAGGGCGGAGAGACCCAGTACTTC. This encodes CASNRQGGETQYF.